The rows below give T cell receptor beta chains drawn from one sample of a study of T cells in localized non-small cell lung cancer. Profiled with immunoSEQ multiplex PCR; TCRdb holds only in-frame clones, not every one. The sample shows about 18,000 clones, under 85% of them seen only once. The source was peripheral blood, collected before any cancer treatment. The receptors here all came from a female donor aged 60 or older with stage I lung adenocarcinoma. CDR3s include the opening cysteine and the closing phenylalanine or tryptophan. The order of the fields is clone size, V gene, J gene, D gene, CDR3 DNA, CDR3 protein. The D gene is left open where the match is weak. Clone size is not always given. Where it is, it says once, few, many or a class for expanded clones.

size: .; V: TRBV7-9; J: TRBJ1-2; D: TRBD1; DNA: TGTGCCAGCAGCCCCCTAGGACAGGGTCTCTATGGCTACACCTTC; CDR3: CASSPLGQGLYGYTF
size: .; V: TRBV5-4; J: TRBJ1-4; D: .; DNA: TGTGCCAGCAGTTACCCTGACGTACTCAATGAAAAACTGTTTTTT; CDR3: CASSYPDVLNEKLFF
size: .; V: TRBV29-1; J: TRBJ1-1; D: .; DNA: TGCAGCGTTGAAGAATGGGCCTCGGGCACTGAAGCTTTCTTT; CDR3: CSVEEWASGTEAFF
size: .; V: TRBV19; J: TRBJ2-7; D: .; DNA: TGTGCCAGTAGTATCACGGAGTCAGCCGAGCAGTACTTC; CDR3: CASSITESAEQYF
size: .; V: TRBV7-2; J: TRBJ2-1; D: TRBD2; DNA: TGTGCCAGCAGCCCGCGACTAGCGGGGAACAATGAGCAGTTCTTC; CDR3: CASSPRLAGNNEQFF
size: .; V: TRBV7-3; J: TRBJ1-1; D: TRBD1; DNA: TGTGCCAGCAGCCAGTCGTTCAGGGGGCAGGGTGAAGCTTTCTTT; CDR3: CASSQSFRGQGEAFF
size: .; V: TRBV15; J: TRBJ1-5; D: .; DNA: TGTGCCACCAGCAGAGGGAATCAGCCCCAGCATTTT; CDR3: CATSRGNQPQHF
size: .; V: TRBV4-1; J: TRBJ1-4; D: .; DNA: TGCGCCAGCAGCCAACCCTTTAGGGGGAATGAAAAACTGTTTTTT; CDR3: CASSQPFRGNEKLFF
size: .; V: TRBV19; J: TRBJ2-7; D: TRBD1; DNA: TGTGCCAGTAGTACCTCCCGGGAGACAGGGGGCGAGCAGTACTTC; CDR3: CASSTSRETGGEQYF
size: .; V: TRBV18; J: TRBJ2-3; D: TRBD1; DNA: TGTGCCAGCTCACCTCCGGGACAGGGCATCACAGATACGCAGTATTTT; CDR3: CASSPPGQGITDTQYF
size: .; V: TRBV9; J: TRBJ1-4; D: .; DNA: TGTGCCAGCAGCGCCATTGCAACTAATGAAAAACTGTTTTTT; CDR3: CASSAIATNEKLFF
size: .; V: TRBV2; J: TRBJ2-3; D: .; DNA: TGTGCCAGCAGGGAAAACTCCTACCGCACAGATACGCAGTATTTT; CDR3: CASRENSYRTDTQYF
size: .; V: TRBV5-8; J: TRBJ2-1; D: .; DNA: TGTGCCAGCAGCTTCCCCCCCGGTAGGCAGTTCTTC; CDR3: CASSFPPGRQFF
size: few; V: TRBV7-6; J: TRBJ2-7; D: TRBD1; DNA: TGTGCCAGCAGCCTTCGGGACAGTTTCTACGAGCAGTACTTC; CDR3: CASSLRDSFYEQYF
size: .; V: TRBV5-6; J: TRBJ2-7; D: TRBD1; DNA: TGTGCCAGCAGTTACTCCGGGACAGCCTACGAGCAGTACTTC; CDR3: CASSYSGTAYEQYF
size: once; V: TRBV5-1; J: TRBJ2-3; D: TRBD2; DNA: TGCGCCAGCAGCTCTAGTCCAGCGGGGGTCACAGATACGCAGTATTTT; CDR3: CASSSSPAGVTDTQYF
size: .; V: TRBV18; J: TRBJ1-1; D: .; DNA: TGTGCCAGCTCACCAACCGTGACAACAAGGACGGCCTTGGACACTGAAGCTTTCTTT; CDR3: CASSPTVTTRTALDTEAFF
size: .; V: TRBV18; J: TRBJ1-1; D: .; DNA: TGTGCCAGCTCACCCGTGGTGGGTGATGAAGCTTTCTTT; CDR3: CASSPVVGDEAFF
size: .; V: TRBV18; J: TRBJ1-6; D: .; DNA: TGTGCCAGCTCACCATCGCGCTCCTATAATTCACCCCTCCACTTT; CDR3: CASSPSRSYNSPLHF
size: .; V: TRBV7-9; J: TRBJ2-1; D: .; DNA: TGTGCCAGCAGCCCCCCGTACAATACCTACAATGAGCAGTTCTTC; CDR3: CASSPPYNTYNEQFF
size: .; V: TRBV27; J: TRBJ1-1; D: .; DNA: TGTGCCAGCAAATCCTCCCCATTTTTTGGCAGCGCTGAAGCTTTCTTT; CDR3: CASKSSPFFGSAEAFF
size: .; V: TRBV11-3; J: TRBJ2-1; D: .; DNA: TGTGCCAGCAGCTTAGATCAAGGGGGGAGTGGGACCTACAATGAGCAGTTCTTC; CDR3: CASSLDQGGSGTYNEQFF
size: medium-sized; V: TRBV9; J: TRBJ1-1; D: .; DNA: TGTGCCAGCAGCCCGCAGTCGCTCCAGAACACTGAAGCTTTCTTT; CDR3: CASSPQSLQNTEAFF
size: .; V: TRBV6-5; J: TRBJ1-4; D: .; DNA: TGTGCCAGCAGTTACCAAGCCGCTGCTAATGAAAAACTGTTTTTT; CDR3: CASSYQAAANEKLFF
size: .; V: TRBV7-2; J: TRBJ2-1; D: .; DNA: TGTGCCAGCAGTCCCCCCAGCTCCTACAATGAGCAGTTCTTC; CDR3: CASSPPSSYNEQFF
size: .; V: TRBV6-1; J: TRBJ2-5; D: TRBD1; DNA: TGTGCCAGCAGTCGAGCCGGGACAGGGGGAGAGACCCAGTACTTC; CDR3: CASSRAGTGGETQYF
size: .; V: TRBV6-5; J: TRBJ1-2; D: TRBD1; DNA: TGTGCCAGCAGTTACCACAGGGGACAGGGCTACACCTTC; CDR3: CASSYHRGQGYTF
size: .; V: TRBV6-1; J: TRBJ1-5; D: .; DNA: TGTGCCAGTGGGCTAGTTATCAATCAGCCCCAGCATTTT; CDR3: CASGLVINQPQHF
size: .; V: TRBV7-9; J: TRBJ2-1; D: .; DNA: TGTGCCAGCAGCCAGGCGGGACAGTTCCATGAGCAGTTCTTC; CDR3: CASSQAGQFHEQFF
size: large; V: TRBV5-1; J: TRBJ2-7; D: .; DNA: TGCGCCAGCAGCCCGGGGGACAGTTTCTACGAGCAGTACTTC; CDR3: CASSPGDSFYEQYF
size: .; V: TRBV18; J: TRBJ1-4; D: .; DNA: TGTGCCAGCTCACCAAGTGACAGAGAAAAACTGTTTTTT; CDR3: CASSPSDREKLFF
size: .; V: TRBV10-3; J: TRBJ1-5; D: TRBD1; DNA: TGTGCCATCAGTGAGTCGCTCCCCCTTGGACAGGGGAGAGGGACCCAGCATTTT; CDR3: CAISESLPLGQGRGTQHF
size: .; V: TRBV4-3; J: TRBJ2-3; D: TRBD2; DNA: TGCGCCAGCAGCCAGGCGGGGGGGCCCACAGATACGCAGTATTTT; CDR3: CASSQAGGPTDTQYF
size: once; V: TRBV6-1; J: TRBJ2-3; D: .; DNA: TGTGCCAGCAGTGGGGTTGGGCTAACAGATACGCAGTATTTT; CDR3: CASSGVGLTDTQYF
size: few; V: TRBV15; J: TRBJ2-4; D: .; DNA: TGTGCCACCAGCAGAAGGAACATTCAGTACTTC; CDR3: CATSRRNIQYF
size: .; V: TRBV19; J: TRBJ1-1; D: TRBD1; DNA: TGTGCCAGTAGTCCAAGGACAGGGGGCGTGAACACTGAAGCTTTCTTT; CDR3: CASSPRTGGVNTEAFF
size: few; V: TRBV9; J: TRBJ2-3; D: .; DNA: TGTGCCAGCAGCGTAGGGGGGAGCACAGATACGCAGTATTTT; CDR3: CASSVGGSTDTQYF
size: .; V: TRBV18; J: TRBJ2-1; D: .; DNA: TGTGCCAGCTCACCACCGGGGGAACCCTACAATGAGCAGTTCTTC; CDR3: CASSPPGEPYNEQFF
size: .; V: TRBV6-5; J: TRBJ2-7; D: .; DNA: TGTGCCAGCAGTTTCCTGAACGAGCAGTACTTC; CDR3: CASSFLNEQYF
size: .; V: TRBV9; J: TRBJ1-1; D: .; DNA: TGTGCCAGCAGCGCTGGGGTAGCCGGGGGCACTGAAGCTTTCTTT; CDR3: CASSAGVAGGTEAFF
size: .; V: TRBV7-3; J: TRBJ2-7; D: TRBD1; DNA: TGTGCCAGCAGCTTAACCGGGACAGGGGTCTACGAGCAGTACTTC; CDR3: CASSLTGTGVYEQYF
size: .; V: TRBV6-5; J: TRBJ1-3; D: .; DNA: TGTGCCAGCAAAATTACAGGGTTTGGAAACACCATATATTTT; CDR3: CASKITGFGNTIYF
size: .; V: TRBV7-3; J: TRBJ2-2; D: .; DNA: TGTGCCAGCAGCCCCACGGGGCCAACCGGGGAGCTGTTTTTT; CDR3: CASSPTGPTGELFF
size: once; V: TRBV7-9; J: TRBJ1-2; D: .; DNA: TGTGCCAGCAGGCCGGACCCTGCTCATGGCTACACCTTC; CDR3: CASRPDPAHGYTF
size: .; V: TRBV15; J: TRBJ2-3; D: TRBD1; DNA: TGTGCCACCAGCAGAAGGGACAGGGTCGCAGATACGCAGTATTTT; CDR3: CATSRRDRVADTQYF
size: few; V: TRBV11-2; J: TRBJ1-2; D: TRBD1; DNA: TGTGCCAGCAGCCGAAGGACAGGCCGGGATGATTATGGCTACACCTTC; CDR3: CASSRRTGRDDYGYTF
size: once; V: TRBV30; J: TRBJ1-2; D: .; DNA: TGTGCCTGGACCCCCCAGGTCCGTGAGAACTATGGCTACACCTTC; CDR3: CAWTPQVRENYGYTF
size: .; V: TRBV9; J: TRBJ1-1; D: .; DNA: TGTGCCAGCAGCGTCCGTCTATCTATGGGTCCTGTGACTGAAGCTTTCTTT; CDR3: CASSVRLSMGPVTEAFF
size: once; V: TRBV6-1; J: TRBJ1-5; D: .; DNA: TGTGCCAGCAGTGTTTTGAATAGCAATCAGCCCCAGCATTTT; CDR3: CASSVLNSNQPQHF
size: .; V: TRBV7-9; J: TRBJ2-5; D: .; DNA: TGTGCCAGCAGCTTAGATAGCCAGACCCAGTACTTC; CDR3: CASSLDSQTQYF
size: .; V: TRBV11-2; J: TRBJ1-1; D: .; DNA: TGTGCCAGCAGCTTGCGAGGAACTGAAGCTTTCTTT; CDR3: CASSLRGTEAFF
size: .; V: TRBV6-1; J: TRBJ1-2; D: .; DNA: TGTGCCAGCATCACCACGGGACGGATATATGGCTACACCTTC; CDR3: CASITTGRIYGYTF
size: once; V: TRBV27; J: TRBJ2-2; D: .; DNA: TGTGCCAGCAGTTTGGGGCAGGGCACCGGGGAGCTGTTTTTT; CDR3: CASSLGQGTGELFF
size: few; V: TRBV4-3; J: TRBJ1-5; D: .; DNA: TGCGCCAGCAGCCAAACTGTGTTGGGAAAACAGCCCCAGCATTTT; CDR3: CASSQTVLGKQPQHF
size: .; V: TRBV25-1; J: TRBJ2-7; D: .; DNA: TGTGCCAGCAGTGAGGCGGGCTTCAGAACCTACGAGCAGTACTTC; CDR3: CASSEAGFRTYEQYF
size: once; V: TRBV4-3; J: TRBJ2-7; D: .; DNA: TGCGCCAGCAGCCAAGAACTCTTCTACGAGCAGTACTTC; CDR3: CASSQELFYEQYF
size: .; V: TRBV7-9; J: TRBJ1-1; D: .; DNA: TGTGCCAGCAGCTTAGAGATTAACACTGAAGCTTTCTTT; CDR3: CASSLEINTEAFF